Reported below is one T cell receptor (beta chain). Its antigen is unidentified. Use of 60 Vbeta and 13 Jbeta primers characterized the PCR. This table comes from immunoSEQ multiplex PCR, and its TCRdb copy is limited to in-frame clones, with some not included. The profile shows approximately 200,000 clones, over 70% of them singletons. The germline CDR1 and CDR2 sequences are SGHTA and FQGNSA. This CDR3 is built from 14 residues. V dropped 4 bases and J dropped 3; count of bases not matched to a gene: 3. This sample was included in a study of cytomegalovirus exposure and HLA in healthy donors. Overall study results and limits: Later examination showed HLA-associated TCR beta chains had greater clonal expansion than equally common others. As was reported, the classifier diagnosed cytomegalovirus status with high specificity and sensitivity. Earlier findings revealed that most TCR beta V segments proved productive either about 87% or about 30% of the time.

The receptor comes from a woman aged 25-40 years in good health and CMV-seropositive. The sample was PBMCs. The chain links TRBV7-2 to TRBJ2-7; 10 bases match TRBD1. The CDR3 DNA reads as TGTGCCAGCAGCTGGGACAGGGGAAGCTACGAGCAGTACTTC. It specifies CASSWDRGSYEQYF.